The 24 T cell receptor beta chains below were found in one sample sequenced in a study of a mutant IDH1 vaccine in newly diagnosed glioma. Time point here: week 35, safety follow-up. Each dose of the vaccine consisted of 300 ug of mutant IDH1 20-mer peptide, with topical imiquimod. TCRdb's copy holds only in-frame clones and misses some; the assay was immunoSEQ multiplex PCR. The sample lists around 32,000 clones, just under 80% seen once, with approximately 2.9% in the top ten. Their target antigens are unknown. The source was PBMCs, collected from a glioma patient whose treatment included an IDH1 peptide vaccine. The receptors here all came from a man in his forties or fifties with glioma. Some clones in this sample may be carry-over from other donors' samples.

This chain uses TRBV6-5 with TRBJ1-4; unclear D gene. Germline CDR1 and CDR2: MNHEY and SVGAGI. This CDR3 has 11 residues. The ends were cut back, 6 bases at V and 8 bases at J, with 7 bases in the middle. The CDR3 nucleotides read TGTGCCAGCAGAGGCGTCGAAAAACTGTTTTTT. It specifies CASRGVEKLFF.

The rearrangement joins TRBV10-2 to TRBJ2-1, with 7 bases aligning to TRBD1. V lost 6 bases to trimming and J lost 2 bases; unmatched junction nucleotides: 1. This CDR3 is built from 13 residues. Germline V gene data show CDR1 as WSHSY and CDR2 as SAAADI. CDR3 protein: CASRGQTYNEQFF. The CDR3 region has the DNA TGCGCCAGCAGGGGACAGACCTACAATGAGCAGTTCTTC.

This chain uses TRBV11-3 with TRBJ2-2; 7 nucleotides line up with TRBD1. Trimming cost V 0 bases and J 4 bases; bases outside gene matches: 11. The germline V gene has CDR1 SGHNT and CDR2 YENEEA. This CDR3 region has 18 residues. The CDR3, as DNA: TGTGCCAGCAGCTTAGACCGACAGGGCAAACAGTCCACCGGGGAGCTGTTTTTT. Protein: CASSLDRQGKQSTGELFF.

This chain joins TRBV4-3 and TRBJ1-4, with TRBD1 as a possible D gene (6 bases). The length of the CDR3 is 15 residues. Trimming left V 0 bases short and J 7 bases short, with 12 bases between. Germline V CDR1 and CDR2: LGHNA, YSLEER. Here the CDR3 DNA reads TGCGCCAGCAGCCAAGAGGGGGGGGCGTTTGAAAAACTGTTTTTT. It specifies CASSQEGGAFEKLFF.

CDR3 residues: CAWNFGGAGVAGYTF. The DNA for the CDR3 is TGTGCCTGGAATTTCGGCGGAGCCGGAGTAGCTGGCTACACCTTC. This chain links TRBV30 with TRBJ1-2; no definite D call. With 4 bases removed from V and 7 bases from J, the gap between germline ends came to 22 bases. Looked up from germline, CDR1 is GTSNPN and CDR2 is SVGIG (reference sequence). This CDR3 is built from 15 residues.

The chain has TRBV30 and TRBJ1-2; D is perhaps TRBD1 (6 bases). The V and J ends lost 4 bases and 7 bases respectively, with 19 bases between them. Germline CDR1 is GTSNPN and CDR2 is SVGIG (reference sequence). The CDR3 runs to 14 residues. This CDR3 reads CAWKPQGRGSGYTF. CDR3 DNA: TGTGCCTGGAAACCCCAGGGGCGCGGTAGTGGCTACACCTTC.

The J gene is TRBJ2-3, the V gene TRBV5-6, with 10 bases identical to TRBD2. Germline assignment: CDR1 SGHDT and CDR2 YYEEEE. This CDR3 spans 18 amino acids. V lost 0 bases and J lost 1; bases outside the gene matches: 8. The CDR3 sequence is CASSLGGAGGPGTDTQYF. DNA for the CDR3: TGTGCCAGCAGCTTGGGGGGAGCGGGGGGGCCCGGCACAGATACGCAGTATTTT.

This chain uses TRBV10-3 with TRBJ2-2; D tentatively reads TRBD1 or TRBD2 (5 bases each). CDR3 length: 13 residues. CDR1 is ENHRY and CDR2 is SYGVKD in the germline V gene. V lost 8 bases and J 0 bases, leaving 7 bases between the germline ends. CDR3 DNA: TGTGCCATCCAGGGAGCGAACACCGGGGAGCTGTTTTTT. Protein: CAIQGANTGELFF.

The V gene is TRBV2, the J gene TRBJ2-6; the D call may be TRBD1 or TRBD2 (5 bases each). The V gene's germline CDR1 is SNHLY and CDR2 FYNNEI. The germline V and J ends were trimmed by 10 bases and 5 bases, with 12 bases remaining between them. The CDR3 length is 13 residues. The CDR3 region is CATEGTRANVLTF. For the CDR3, the DNA is TGTGCCACCGAAGGGACGAGGGCCAACGTCCTGACTTTC.

This clone was seen once. This chain links TRBV27 with TRBJ2-7; possibly TRBD1 for D (7 bases). The V gene lost 6 bases and the J gene lost 2 bases, with 14 bases spanning the gap. The CDR3 is 14 residues long. Germline V gene sequence: CDR1 MNHEY, CDR2 SMNVEV (reference sequence). Here the CDR3 DNA reads TGTGCCAGCAGGCCGCCCAGGGGGGCCTACGAGCAGTACTTC. It specifies CASRPPRGAYEQYF.

This rearrangement joins TRBV2 to TRBJ2-1, with 9 bases identical to TRBD1. Trimming removed 7 bases from V and 5 bases from J; junction bases left unmatched: 6. This CDR3 has 14 amino acids. Germline V gene lookup returns CDR1 SNHLY and CDR2 FYNNEI. The CDR3 nucleotides are TGTGCCAGCAACGTCAGGACAGGGGACAATGAGCAGTTCTTC. As protein: CASNVRTGDNEQFF.

The V and J genes are TRBV10-2 and TRBJ1-5, with D hard to call. This CDR3 has 16 residues. Germline CDR1 is WSHSY and CDR2 is SAAADI. Trimming pared 0 bases from V and 5 bases from J, leaving 14 bases between. The CDR3 region is CASSESSGLSHQPQHF. In nucleotides, the CDR3 is TGCGCCAGCAGTGAGTCATCGGGCCTCTCTCATCAGCCCCAGCATTTT.

The J gene is TRBJ2-5, the V gene TRBV27; D unresolved. V was cut by 1 base and J by 0 bases, with 6 bases left in between. CDR1 and CDR2 (germline): MNHEY, SMNVEV (reference sequence). There are 14 residues in the CDR3. The CDR3 DNA follows: TGTGCCAGCAGTTTATGGGCAGACCAAGAGACCCAGTACTTC. Translated: CASSLWADQETQYF.

This chain links TRBV29-1 with TRBJ1-1; D is unclear. This CDR3 spans 14 amino acids. Germline V CDR1 and CDR2: SQVTM, ANQGSEA. V gave up 5 bases and J gave up 0 bases, with 13 bases separating them. The CDR3 here is CSVWTVGMNTEAFF. CDR3 DNA: TGCAGCGTTTGGACCGTGGGGATGAACACTGAAGCTTTCTTT.

The V call is TRBV2, the J call TRBJ2-7, with D perhaps TRBD2 (7 bases). The ends were cut back, 8 bases at V and 2 bases at J, with 13 bases in the middle. Germline V gene sequence: CDR1 SNHLY, CDR2 FYNNEI. The CDR3 is 13 amino acids. The CDR3, as DNA: TGTGCCAGCGGGGGGGCTTCTGCCTACGAGCAGTACTTC. Translation gives CASGGASAYEQYF. Full variable domain (outside the CDR3, taken from reference TRBV2 and TRBJ2-7): EPEVTQTPSHQVTQMGQEVILRCVPISNHLYFYWYRQILGQKVEFLVSFYNNEISEKSEIFDDQFSVERPDGSNFTLKIRSTKLEDSAMYFCASGGASAYEQYFGPGTRLTVT.

CDR3 protein: CASSLSAGQGGFGYTF. The CDR3 nucleotides read TGTGCCAGCAGCTTATCCGCGGGGCAGGGGGGGTTCGGCTACACCTTC. This chain uses TRBV7-2 with TRBJ1-2; 7 nucleotides align to TRBD1. The length of the CDR3 is 16 residues. CDR1 and CDR2 (germline): SGHTA, FQGNSA. The V segment lost 2 bases and the J segment 8 bases; nucleotides outside the gene matches: 14.

The V call is TRBV7-2, the J call TRBJ2-3; 15 bases line up with TRBD2. CDR1 is SGHTA and CDR2 is FQGNSA in the germline V gene. Germline trimming cut 5 bases from V and 2 bases from J; bases unmatched to any gene: 8. The CDR3 length is 18 residues. The chain's CDR3 is CASSQGLAGGSYTDTQYF. Here the CDR3 DNA reads TGTGCCAGCAGCCAGGGACTAGCGGGGGGCAGCTACACAGATACGCAGTATTTT.

The DNA for the CDR3 is TGTGCCAGTAGTATTTTGGAGCTGAGCAATCAGCCCCAGCATTTT. Amino acid sequence: CASSILELSNQPQHF. V gene TRBV19 combines with J gene TRBJ1-5; D ambiguous. This CDR3 has 15 amino acids. CDR1 is LNHDA and CDR2 is SQIVND in the germline V gene (reference sequence). V gave up 3 bases and J gave up 1 base, with 10 bases separating them. Using reference TRBV19 and TRBJ1-5 for the parts outside the CDR3, the full variable domain is DGGITQSPKYLFRKEGQNVTLSCEQNLNHDAMYWYRQDPGQGLRLIYYSQIVNDFQKGDIAEGYSVSREKKESFPLTVTSAQKNPTAFYLCASSILELSNQPQHFGDGTRLSIL.

This clone appeared a few times. The V call is TRBV6-6, the J call TRBJ2-1, with D perhaps TRBD2 (7 bases). The V end was cut by 1 base, the J end by 8 bases, with 18 bases between. Germline-derived CDR1 and CDR2 are MNHNY and SVGAGI (reference sequence). The CDR3 covers 16 residues. CDR3 sequence: CASSYLGGGVFDEQFF. CDR3 DNA: TGTGCCAGCAGTTACTTAGGGGGGGGCGTCTTTGATGAGCAGTTCTTC.

The chain is built from TRBV7-6 and TRBJ1-4; a possible D gene is TRBD1 (5 bases). V lost 3 bases and J lost 8, with 13 bases in between. CDR1 and CDR2 (germline): SGHVS, FNYEAQ. CDR3 length equals 14 residues. DNA of the CDR3: TGTGCCAGCAGCTTTAGGGGAGCTCGGGAAAAACTGTTTTTT. Its protein product is CASSFRGAREKLFF.

The chain is built from TRBV27 and TRBJ1-5, with D maybe TRBD1 (6 bases). With 3 bases removed from V and 3 bases from J, the gap between germline ends came to 12 bases. Germline values: CDR1 MNHEY, CDR2 SMNVEV (reference sequence). The length of the CDR3 is 15 residues. CDR3 sequence reads: CASSFGGAPNQPQHF. The CDR3 nucleotides are TGTGCCAGCAGTTTTGGGGGGGCTCCCAATCAGCCCCAGCATTTT.

The chain uses TRBV30 and TRBJ1-1; D gene uncertain. CDR1 and CDR2 (germline): GTSNPN, SVGIG (reference sequence). V lost 0 bases to trimming and J lost 2 bases, with 13 bases between them. CDR3 length equals 15 residues. In DNA form, the CDR3 reads TGTGCCTGGAGTGTAAGGCGGCAGGACAACACTGAAGCTTTCTTT. This encodes CAWSVRRQDNTEAFF.

The chain combines TRBV6-5 with TRBJ1-1; no firm D call. Germline V CDR1 and CDR2: MNHEY, SVGAGI. This CDR3 has 15 amino acids. The V end was cut by 0 bases, the J end by 1 base, with 9 bases between. The CDR3 DNA follows: TGTGCCAGCAGTTACTCTGGCAGCGGGAACACTGAAGCTTTCTTT. This translates into CASSYSGSGNTEAFF.

This clone is medium-sized. The chain is built from TRBV6-1 and TRBJ2-2; D remains ambiguous. Trimming stripped 1 base from V and 5 bases from J, with 8 bases between. Germline CDR1 MNHNS, CDR2 SASEGT. The CDR3 consists of 14 residues. CDR3 nucleotide sequence: TGTGCCAGCAGTGAAGGAAGGGATACCGGGGAGCTGTTTTTT. This translates into CASSEGRDTGELFF.